In this sample, the clone carrying this T cell receptor beta chain turned up a few times. This sample was taken from a study of CD8 T cells in ankylosing spondylitis. This CDR3 region has 14 residues. Trimming left V 3 bases short and J 2 bases short, with 14 bases between. The germline V gene has CDR1 DFQATT and CDR2 SNEGSKA (reference sequence). TCRdb itself ran the 5' RACE reads through MiXCR, one entry per CDR3 protein. The repertoire includes some 270,000 distinct CDR3 sequences, roughly a third of them detected once, and roughly 4.2% sits in the top ten. The TCR originated in a male donor with ankylosing spondylitis or in good health (not recorded which). Sequences were obtained from blood, either unsorted or a sorted T cell fraction (not recorded which). The genes are TRBV20-1 and TRBJ2-7; D is possibly TRBD1 or TRBD2 (5 bases each). The CDR3 protein is CSASMIRDAYEQYF. Written as DNA, the CDR3 is TGCAGTGCTAGCATGATCCGGGACGCCTACGAGCAGTACTTC.